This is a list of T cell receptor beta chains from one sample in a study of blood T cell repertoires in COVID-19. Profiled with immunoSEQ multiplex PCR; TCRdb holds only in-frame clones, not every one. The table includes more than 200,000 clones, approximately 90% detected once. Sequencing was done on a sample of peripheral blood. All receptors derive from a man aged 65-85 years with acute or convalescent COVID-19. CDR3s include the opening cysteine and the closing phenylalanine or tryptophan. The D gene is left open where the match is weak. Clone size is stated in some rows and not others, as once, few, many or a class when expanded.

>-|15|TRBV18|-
CASSSNRADNNEQFF
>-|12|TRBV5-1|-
CASSLEGPEAFF
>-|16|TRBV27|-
CASSLFLTGLTDTQYF
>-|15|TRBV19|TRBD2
CASLPIAGGTDTQYF
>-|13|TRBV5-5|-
CASSLEEVTEAFF
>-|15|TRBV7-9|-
CASSSPGESTDTQYF
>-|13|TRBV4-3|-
CASSQVKGNEQFF
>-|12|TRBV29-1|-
CSVGGGGGGYTF
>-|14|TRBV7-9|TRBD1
CASSSTGSVYEQYF
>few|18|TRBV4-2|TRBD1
CASSEFTRTGVGANVLTF
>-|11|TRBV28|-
CASSRQRPQFF
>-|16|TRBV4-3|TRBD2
CASSLGLAGGANEQFF
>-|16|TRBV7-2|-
CASSLVGGPDSYEQYF
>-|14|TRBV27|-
CASSSLIRQNEQYF
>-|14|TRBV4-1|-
CASSRNKRSGEQYF
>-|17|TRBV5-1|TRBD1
CASSRQGAKLAGDTQYF
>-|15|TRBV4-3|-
CASSQDPNSYNEQFF
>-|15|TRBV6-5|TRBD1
CASRNDRVWNTEAFF
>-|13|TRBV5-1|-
CASSLDSTDTQYF
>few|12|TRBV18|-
CASQYRTGELFF
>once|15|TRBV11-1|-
CASSLAGAISYEQYF
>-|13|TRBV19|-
CASSPGNTDTQYF
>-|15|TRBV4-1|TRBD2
CASSQGREVSGELFF
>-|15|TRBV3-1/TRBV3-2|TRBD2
CASSPGLAGLETQYF
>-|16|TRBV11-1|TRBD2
CASSLGLAGVAGELFF
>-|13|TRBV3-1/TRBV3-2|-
CASSQDRVGGYTF
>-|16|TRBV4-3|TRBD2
CASSQTLAGEGNEQFF
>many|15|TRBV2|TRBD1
CASSNTGTGSYEQYF
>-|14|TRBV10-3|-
CAISESLATYEQYF
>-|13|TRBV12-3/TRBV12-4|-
CASSKTEPGELFF
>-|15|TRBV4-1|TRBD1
CASSQEGQSHQPQHF
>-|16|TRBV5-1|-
CASSGLGFPQGETQYF
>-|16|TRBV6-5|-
CASSYTQAGKYYGYTF
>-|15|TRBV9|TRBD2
CASSVTSVPSYEQYF
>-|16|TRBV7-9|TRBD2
CASSLTSGRIADTQYF
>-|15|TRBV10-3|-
CAISSQGEGNQPQHF
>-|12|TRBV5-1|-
CASSFDQGGYTF
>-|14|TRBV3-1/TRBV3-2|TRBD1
CASSQGGQNEKLFF
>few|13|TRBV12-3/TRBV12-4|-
CASSFFERDEAFF
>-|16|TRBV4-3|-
CASSQDLQAETYEQYF
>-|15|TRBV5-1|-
CASSLGLGVSYEQYF
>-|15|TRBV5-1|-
CASSLAGRAAYGYTF
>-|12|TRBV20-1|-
CSASFQGETQYF
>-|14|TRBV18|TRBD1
CASSLMTGDTEAFF
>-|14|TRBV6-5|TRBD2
CASRGLAGRETQYF
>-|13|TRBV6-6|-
CASSQTNSYEQYF
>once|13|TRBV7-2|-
CASSLEAGDGYTF
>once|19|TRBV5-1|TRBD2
CASSWGLAGTKSSYNEQFF
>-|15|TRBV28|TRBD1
CASNRVGQGGETQYF
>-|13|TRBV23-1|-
CASTFNGAVELFF
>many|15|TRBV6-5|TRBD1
CASTLDRGQVETQYF
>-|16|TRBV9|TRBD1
CASSPPGGGSVNTIYF